This paragraph reports one T cell receptor beta chain. Its matching antigen is unknown. Cultured CD4+ T-cell DNA underwent Oncomine TCR Beta short-read sequencing. TCRdb passed the PCR reads through MiXCR, listing each CDR3 protein once. The sample consists of around 8,200 distinct CDR3 sequences, approximately 70% of them appearing once. The treatment was: approximately nine-day PBMC culture with coronavirus spike peptide pools or control peptides (ViraFEST assay). These data belong to a study of vaccination and CD4 T cells after COVID-19. Study overall: Following dose two, a median approximately 72 days (range 14 to 241) passed before post-vaccine samples were taken. Overlapping spike pools from SARS-CoV-2 and HCoV-NL63, HCoV-OC43 and HCoV-229E served as culture stimuli.

The CDR3 contains 14 residues. The V end was cut by 2 bases, the J end by 1 base, with 8 bases between. This clonotype originated in a human donor who had recovered from COVID-19. The chain is built from TRBV12-3 or TRBV12-4 and TRBJ1-1; D is undetermined. Sequencing was performed on CD4+ T cells from blood, cultured in vitro. The CDR3 bases are TGTGCCAGCAGTTTACGGCAGGCGAACACTGAAGCTTTCTTT. Amino acids: CASSLRQANTEAFF.